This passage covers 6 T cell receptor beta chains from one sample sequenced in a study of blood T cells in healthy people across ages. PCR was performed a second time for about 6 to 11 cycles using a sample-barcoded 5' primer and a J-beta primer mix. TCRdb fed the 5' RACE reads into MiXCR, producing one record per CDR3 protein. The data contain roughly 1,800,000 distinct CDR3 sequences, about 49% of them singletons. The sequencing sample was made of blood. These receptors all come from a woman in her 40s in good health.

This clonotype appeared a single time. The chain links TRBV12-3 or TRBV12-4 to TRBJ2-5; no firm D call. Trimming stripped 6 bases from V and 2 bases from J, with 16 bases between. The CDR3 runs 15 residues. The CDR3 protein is CASSTEHSSQETQYF. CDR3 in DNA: TGTGCCAGCAGCACAGAGCATTCCAGTCAAGAGACCCAGTACTTC.

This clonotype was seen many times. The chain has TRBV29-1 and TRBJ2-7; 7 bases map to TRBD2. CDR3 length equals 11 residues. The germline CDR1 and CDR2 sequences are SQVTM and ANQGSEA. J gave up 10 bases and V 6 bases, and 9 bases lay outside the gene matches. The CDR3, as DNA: TGCAGCGTGGCTACGGGGAGGGTTCAGTACTTC. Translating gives CSVATGRVQYF.

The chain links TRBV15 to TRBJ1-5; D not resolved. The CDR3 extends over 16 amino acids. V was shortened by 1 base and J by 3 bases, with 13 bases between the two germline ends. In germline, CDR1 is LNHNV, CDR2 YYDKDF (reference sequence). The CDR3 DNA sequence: TGTGCCACCAGCAGAGGAGACCGACCCTACAATCAGCCCCAGCATTTT. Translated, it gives CATSRGDRPYNQPQHF.

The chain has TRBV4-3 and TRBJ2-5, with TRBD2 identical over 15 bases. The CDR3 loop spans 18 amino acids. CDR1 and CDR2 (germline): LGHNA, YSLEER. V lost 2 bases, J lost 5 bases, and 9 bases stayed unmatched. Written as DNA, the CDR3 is TGCGCCAGCAGCCAACAACGGACTAGCGGGGGGGCGGGGGAGACCCAGTACTTC. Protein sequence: CASSQQRTSGGAGETQYF.

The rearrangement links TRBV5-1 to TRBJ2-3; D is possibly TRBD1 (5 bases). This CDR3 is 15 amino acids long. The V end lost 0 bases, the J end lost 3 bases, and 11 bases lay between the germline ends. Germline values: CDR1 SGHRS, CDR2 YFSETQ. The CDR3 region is CASSLEGYATDTQYF. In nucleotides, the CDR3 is TGCGCCAGCAGCTTGGAGGGGTATGCTACAGATACGCAGTATTTT.

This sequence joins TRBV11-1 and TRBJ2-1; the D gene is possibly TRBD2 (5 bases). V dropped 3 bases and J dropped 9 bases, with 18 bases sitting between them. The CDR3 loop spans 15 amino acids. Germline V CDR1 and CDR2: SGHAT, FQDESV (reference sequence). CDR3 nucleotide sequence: TGTGCCAGCAGCTTGAGAGCGTTTAGCGTTGGTGAGCAGTTCTTC. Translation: CASSLRAFSVGEQFF. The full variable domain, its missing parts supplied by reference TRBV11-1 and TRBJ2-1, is EAEVAQSPRYKITEKSQAVAFWCDPISGHATLYWYRQILGQGPELLVQFQDESVVDDSQLPKDRFSAERLKGVDSTLKIQPAELGDSAMYLCASSLRAFSVGEQFFGPGTRLTVL.